This TCR beta chain stems from a study of beta chain features in type 1 diabetes. Study-wide background: Healthy donors and patients had similar age, gender and cell yields.

Isolated RNA was reverse transcribed in full, so expressed TCRB transcripts were sequenced. Method: immunoSEQ multiplex PCR; TCRdb's copy keeps in-frame clones and lacks some. The table records around 360,000 clones, about 12% of them present only once. The V end was cut by 0 bases, the J end by 6 bases, with 13 bases between. Germline CDR1 reads LGHNA; CDR2 reads YSLEER. This CDR3 has 15 residues. Study results and limitations: Researchers report that Type 1 diabetes patients had moderately but significantly shorter TCRB CDR3s across all four CD4+ subsets. Patients' naive, central memory and Treg TCRB repertoires seemed closer to one another than those of healthy donors.

Donors underwent one heparinised blood draw, about 0.12 L on average. A word on this clone: No antigen is known for it.

The sample comprised naive CD4+ T cells from blood. This sequence originates from a woman under 30 with type 1 diabetes. The J gene is TRBJ2-3, the V gene TRBV4-3; perhaps TRBD2 as D (5 bases). CDR3 in DNA: TGCGCCAGCAGCCAAGATTCCGGTAGCGTCGATACGCAGTATTTT. It specifies CASSQDSGSVDTQYF.